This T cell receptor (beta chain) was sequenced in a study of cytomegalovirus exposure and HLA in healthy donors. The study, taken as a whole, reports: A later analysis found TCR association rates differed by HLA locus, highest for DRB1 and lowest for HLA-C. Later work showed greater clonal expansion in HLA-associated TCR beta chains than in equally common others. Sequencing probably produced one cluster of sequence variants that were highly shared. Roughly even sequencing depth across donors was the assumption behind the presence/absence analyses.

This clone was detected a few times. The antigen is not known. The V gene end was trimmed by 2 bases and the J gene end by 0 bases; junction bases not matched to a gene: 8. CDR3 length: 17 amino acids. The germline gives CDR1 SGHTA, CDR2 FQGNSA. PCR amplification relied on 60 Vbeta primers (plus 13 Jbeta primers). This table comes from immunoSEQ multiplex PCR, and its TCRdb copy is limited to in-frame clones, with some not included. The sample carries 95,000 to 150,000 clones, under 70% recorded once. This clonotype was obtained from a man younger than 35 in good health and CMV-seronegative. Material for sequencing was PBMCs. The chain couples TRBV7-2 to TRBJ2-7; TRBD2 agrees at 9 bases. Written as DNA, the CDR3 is TGTGCCAGCAGCTTAATATCAGCGGGGGGTCCCTCCTACGAGCAGTACTTC. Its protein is CASSLISAGGPSYEQYF.